The clone carrying this TCR beta chain was seen at least ten times. The PBMCs were sourced from fresh peripheral blood (approximately 9.6 ml). These data are taken from a study of T cells in Graves' hyperthyroidism and ophthalmopathy. TCR beta CDR3 region amplification was performed from RNA transcripts. The HTBI primer set was used in a first-round RT-PCR of the TCR CDR3. TCRdb re-called the multiplex PCR reads with MiXCR, one entry per CDR3 protein. The sample lists around 600,000 distinct CDR3 sequences; about 15% were seen once. Material for sequencing was blood. This TCR was sampled from a woman aged 50 to 65 with Graves' ophthalmopathy.

The CDR3 loop is CASSLRRQMPYGYTF. The CDR3 DNA is TGTGCCAGCAGTTTACGTCGACAAATGCCTTATGGCTACACCTTC. The rearrangement links TRBV12-3 or TRBV12-4 to TRBJ1-2; no definite D call. Trimming pared 2 bases from V and 5 bases from J, leaving 15 bases between. The CDR3 totals 15 residues.